A selection of T cell receptor beta chains follows, all from one sample in a study of cytomegalovirus exposure and HLA in healthy donors. Here immunoSEQ multiplex PCR was the method, and the copy in TCRdb shows in-frame clones only, minus some. The repertoire consists of fewer than 120,000 clones, with roughly 88% occurring once and the leading ten covering approximately 1.5%. What was sequenced was PBMCs. The origin of the receptors is a woman aged 25 to 39 in good health and CMV-seropositive. Each CDR3 is given with its conserved first and last residue. A D gene is named only where the DNA matches it firmly. Only some rows state a clone size, as once, few, many or a class for expanded clones.

CDR3: CASSFDPLAGGQADTQYF; D: TRBD2; J: TRBJ2-3; size: .; V: TRBV5-6
CDR3: CASSQDAHGLGQPQHF; D: .; J: TRBJ1-5; size: .; V: TRBV4-3
CDR3: CASSSLGEGSYNEQFF; D: TRBD2; J: TRBJ2-1; size: .; V: TRBV27
CDR3: CASKLSGRSEQFF; D: TRBD2; J: TRBJ2-1; size: .; V: TRBV19
CDR3: CASSPRREGSYNEQFF; D: TRBD2; J: TRBJ2-1; size: once; V: TRBV14
CDR3: CASSLSPRLAGASYEQYF; D: TRBD2; J: TRBJ2-7; size: .; V: TRBV27
CDR3: CASSGERSYEQYF; D: .; J: TRBJ2-7; size: .; V: TRBV2
CDR3: CASSYSIGGRDEQYF; D: TRBD1; J: TRBJ2-7; size: .; V: TRBV6-5
CDR3: CASSLVGGTNEKLFF; D: .; J: TRBJ1-4; size: .; V: TRBV5-4
CDR3: CASSEARGGLDGYEQYF; D: TRBD2; J: TRBJ2-7; size: .; V: TRBV2
CDR3: CASSLGRGTYNEQFF; D: .; J: TRBJ2-1; size: .; V: TRBV6-5
CDR3: CASSLAAGKGNTEAFF; D: .; J: TRBJ1-1; size: .; V: TRBV5-1
CDR3: CASSLGALAGVSEQYF; D: TRBD2; J: TRBJ2-7; size: .; V: TRBV7-6
CDR3: CASSYRDRTGSAQYF; D: TRBD1; J: TRBJ2-3; size: .; V: TRBV6-6
CDR3: CASSSGGQEYNSPLHF; D: .; J: TRBJ1-6; size: .; V: TRBV5-5
CDR3: CASSPARDRGPTGELFF; D: TRBD1; J: TRBJ2-2; size: .; V: TRBV7-2
CDR3: CASSPTGAGGNEQFF; D: .; J: TRBJ2-1; size: .; V: TRBV7-8
CDR3: CAWSGTDTEAFF; D: .; J: TRBJ1-1; size: .; V: TRBV30
CDR3: CASSDGRKETQYF; D: .; J: TRBJ2-5; size: few; V: TRBV2
CDR3: CASSSRQGASNEQFF; D: TRBD1; J: TRBJ2-1; size: .; V: TRBV6-5
CDR3: CASSLGLGDRGRGANVLTF; D: TRBD1; J: TRBJ2-6; size: .; V: TRBV11-2
CDR3: CASSLGREGLTYTDTQYF; D: TRBD2; J: TRBJ2-3; size: .; V: TRBV7-2
CDR3: CASRGAGYNQPQHF; D: .; J: TRBJ1-5; size: once; V: TRBV10-2
CDR3: CASSQDVVGSIWEKLFF; D: .; J: TRBJ1-4; size: .; V: TRBV4-3
CDR3: CASRGQWTNSPLHF; D: TRBD1; J: TRBJ1-6; size: .; V: TRBV6-6
CDR3: CASSQDIGVGVQFF; D: .; J: TRBJ2-1; size: .; V: TRBV4-2
CDR3: CASSPRLAANTGELFF; D: TRBD2; J: TRBJ2-2; size: .; V: TRBV9
CDR3: CASSLVTRGGEQFF; D: .; J: TRBJ2-1; size: .; V: TRBV7-2
CDR3: CASSTRTESNVLTF; D: .; J: TRBJ2-6; size: once; V: TRBV9
CDR3: CAWIGSGTGVGGYTF; D: TRBD1; J: TRBJ1-2; size: .; V: TRBV30
CDR3: CASSAGQGGYEQYF; D: TRBD1; J: TRBJ2-7; size: .; V: TRBV9
CDR3: CASTPRRENTGELFF; D: .; J: TRBJ2-2; size: .; V: TRBV2
CDR3: CASSKYRTGGNEQYF; D: .; J: TRBJ2-7; size: .; V: TRBV21-1
CDR3: CASSRTSGGPSSYNEQFF; D: TRBD2; J: TRBJ2-1; size: .; V: TRBV2
CDR3: CASSLTGGEETQYF; D: .; J: TRBJ2-5; size: once; V: TRBV5-1
CDR3: CASSLLAARTGELFF; D: TRBD2; J: TRBJ2-2; size: .; V: TRBV2
CDR3: CASSLATGGRDIQYF; D: TRBD2; J: TRBJ2-4; size: .; V: TRBV7-2
CDR3: CASSYPGTHANYGYTF; D: .; J: TRBJ1-2; size: few; V: TRBV6-6
CDR3: CASSWGQGGSSTDTQYF; D: TRBD1; J: TRBJ2-3; size: .; V: TRBV5-1
CDR3: CASSPGQGPGYGYTF; D: TRBD1; J: TRBJ1-2; size: .; V: TRBV5-1
CDR3: CASSKGQGQGTEAFF; D: .; J: TRBJ1-1; size: .; V: TRBV16
CDR3: CASSSPSPGVPGANVLTF; D: .; J: TRBJ2-6; size: .; V: TRBV11-2
CDR3: CASSLLPGELFF; D: .; J: TRBJ2-2; size: few; V: TRBV11-2
CDR3: CASSEVAGTTFF; D: .; J: TRBJ1-1; size: .; V: TRBV2
CDR3: CASSLFKSSYNEQFF; D: .; J: TRBJ2-1; size: .; V: TRBV11-2
CDR3: CASSPVPSHEQYF; D: .; J: TRBJ2-7; size: .; V: TRBV18
CDR3: CASSPRQGEISGANVLTF; D: TRBD1; J: TRBJ2-6; size: .; V: TRBV5-4
CDR3: CASSFGKEAFF; D: .; J: TRBJ1-1; size: few; V: TRBV28
CDR3: CASSQDVLLAKNIQYF; D: .; J: TRBJ2-4; size: .; V: TRBV4-3
CDR3: CASSRTGTGGDGAGNTIYF; D: TRBD1; J: TRBJ1-3; size: .; V: TRBV18
CDR3: CAWGDGGHNEQFF; D: .; J: TRBJ2-1; size: .; V: TRBV30
CDR3: CSVELTAIPDTQYF; D: .; J: TRBJ2-3; size: .; V: TRBV29-1
CDR3: CASSLAQGMPEAFF; D: TRBD1; J: TRBJ1-1; size: .; V: TRBV5-1
CDR3: CASSLQGAGNTIYF; D: .; J: TRBJ1-3; size: .; V: TRBV5-8
CDR3: CASSTGTNYEQYF; D: .; J: TRBJ2-7; size: .; V: TRBV7-9
CDR3: CASRSGPEAFF; D: .; J: TRBJ1-1; size: .; V: TRBV5-4
CDR3: CSVERAGYAGELFF; D: .; J: TRBJ2-2; size: .; V: TRBV29-1
CDR3: CASSPPRGSSYNEQFF; D: TRBD1; J: TRBJ2-1; size: .; V: TRBV2
CDR3: CASSLALGGDTYEQYF; D: .; J: TRBJ2-7; size: .; V: TRBV7-6
CDR3: CASSLGLKETQYF; D: .; J: TRBJ2-5; size: .; V: TRBV28